The clone carrying this TCR beta chain was detected ten times or more. Its specificity is not known. V lost 3 bases to trimming and J lost 7 bases; unmatched junction nucleotides: 4. Looked up from germline, CDR1 is SGHAT and CDR2 is FQNNGV. The CDR3 covers 13 residues. This sample is part of a study of human T cells and chemical hapten exposure. Time point given: patch test 3, about 24 weeks after DPC sensitization. The treatment was: therapeutic diphenylcyclopropenone sensitization with weekly scalp DPC. Blood draws preceded each patch test application. Unique molecular identifiers were attached to individual cDNA molecules within the library. TCRdb ran MiXCR on the RACE reads and lists one entry per CDR3 protein. The sample has about 82,000 distinct CDR3 sequences, 10% to 15% seen once; the top ten hold roughly 5.9%. Study-level findings and limits: Patch test score was positively correlated with the counts of TCRs that had expanded at PT1.

The clonotype comes from a woman in her forties or fifties with alopecia areata. Some clones in this sample may be carry-over from other donors' samples. The gene calls are TRBV11-2 and TRBJ2-7, with 9 bases lining up with TRBD1. Source: whole blood, taken in connection with sensitization to the hapten diphenylcyclopropenone (DPC). In DNA, the CDR3 is TGTGCCAGCAGCTTCGGACAGGGGAGAGAGCAGTACTTC. Amino acids: CASSFGQGREQYF. Combining the CDR3 with reference TRBV11-2 and TRBJ2-7 gives the whole variable domain EAGVAQSPRYKIIEKRQSVAFWCNPISGHATLYWYQQILGQGPKLLIQFQNNGVVDDSQLPKDRFSAERLKGVDSTLKIQPAKLEDSAVYLCASSFGQGREQYFGPGTRLTVT.